The 21 T cell receptor beta chains reported below all come from one sample, sequenced in a study of cytomegalovirus exposure and HLA in healthy donors. The primer mix had 60 Vbeta and 13 Jbeta primers. Here immunoSEQ multiplex PCR was the method, and the copy in TCRdb shows in-frame clones only, minus some. The data show roughly 110,000 clones, with 77% seen just once and approximately 4.2% held by the top ten. Sequenced input: PBMCs. Source of these receptors: a male donor in good health and CMV-seronegative.

The gene calls are TRBV19 and TRBJ2-3; 7 bases are a match to TRBD2. This CDR3 is built from 13 residues. With 3 bases clipped from V and 4 bases from J, the junction kept 1 base outside the gene matches. Germline V gene lookup returns CDR1 LNHDA and CDR2 SQIVND (reference sequence). The CDR3 DNA reads TGTGCCAGTAGTATCCGGGGGGCAGATACGCAGTATTTT. This codes for CASSIRGADTQYF. The complete variable domain, with remaining parts taken from reference TRBV19 and TRBJ2-3, reads DGGITQSPKYLFRKEGQNVTLSCEQNLNHDAMYWYRQDPGQGLRLIYYSQIVNDFQKGDIAEGYSVSREKKESFPLTVTSAQKNPTAFYLCASSIRGADTQYFGPGTRLTVL.

This CDR3 reads CASSPLPGANVLTF. The CDR3 DNA reads TGTGCCAGCAGTCCCCTTCCTGGGGCCAACGTCCTGACTTTC. This chain links TRBV27 with TRBJ2-6; D not certain. Germline CDR1 is MNHEY and CDR2 is SMNVEV (reference sequence). V was clipped by 5 bases and J by 2 bases, with 7 bases between them. The CDR3 has 14 residues. The full variable domain, rest sourced from reference TRBV27 and TRBJ2-6, is EAQVTQNPRYLITVTGKKLTVTCSQNMNHEYMSWYRQDPGLGLRQIYYSMNVEVTDKGDVPEGYKVSRKEKRNFPLILESPSPNQTSLYFCASSPLPGANVLTFGAGSRLTVL.

This clone turned up a few times. V is TRBV4-1 and J is TRBJ2-7; TRBD2 aligns across 7 bases. Germline values: CDR1 MGHRA, CDR2 YSYEKL. The J segment lost 4 bases and the V segment lost 0 bases, leaving 9 bases of the junction unmatched. This CDR3 comprises 16 residues. CDR3 bases: TGCGCCAGCAGCCAAGATGTTGGCGGGAGTACGTACGAGCAGTACTTC. As protein: CASSQDVGGSTYEQYF.

The chain links TRBV28 to TRBJ2-5; 7 nucleotides align to TRBD1. The CDR3 runs 14 residues. The germline gives CDR1 MDHEN, CDR2 SYDVKM. V was clipped by 6 bases and J by 2 bases; unmatched bases: 6. The CDR3 sequence is CASSATGDQETQYF. CDR3 DNA: TGTGCCAGCAGCGCAACAGGGGATCAAGAGACCCAGTACTTC. Combining the CDR3 with reference TRBV28 and TRBJ2-5 gives the whole variable domain DVKVTQSSRYLVKRTGEKVFLECVQDMDHENMFWYRQDPGLGLRLIYFSYDVKMKEKGDIPEGYSVSREKKERFSLILESASTNQTSMYLCASSATGDQETQYFGPGTRLLVL.

This clone was found once. The V gene is TRBV14, the J gene TRBJ2-7; TRBD1 aligns across 10 bases. There are 13 residues in the CDR3. The germline V gene encodes CDR1 SGHDN and CDR2 FVKESK. Germline trimming cut 5 bases from V and 7 bases from J; bases unmatched to any gene: 5. CDR3 sequence: CASSRDRGLEQYF. CDR3 coding DNA: TGTGCCAGCAGCAGAGACAGGGGGCTAGAGCAGTACTTC.

To note about this clone: At one end the junction does not follow the germline gene, possibly because of a read error. This rearrangement joins TRBV5-5 to TRBJ1-2; possibly TRBD1 for D (6 bases). CDR1 and CDR2 from the germline V gene are SGHKS and YYEKEE (reference sequence). CDR3 length: 14 amino acids. The CDR3 nucleotides read TGTGCCAGCAGCCTCCCGGGACAACACTTTAGGATCGCCTTC. Translated, it gives CASSLPGQHFRIAF. The full variable domain, completed using reference TRBV5-5 and TRBJ1-2, is DAGVTQSPTHLIKTRGQQVTLRCSPISGHKSVSWYQQVLGQGPQFIFQYYEKEERGRGNFPDRFSARQFPNYSSELNVNALLLGDSALYLCASSLPGQHFRIAFGSGTRLTVV.

The chain is built from TRBV2 and TRBJ2-5; 9 bases are a match to TRBD2. V gave up 4 bases and J gave up 1 base; unmatched junction bases: 7. Germline V gene lookup returns CDR1 SNHLY and CDR2 FYNNEI. The length of the CDR3 is 16 residues. CDR3 in amino acids: CASSVALAGPQETQYF. For the CDR3, the DNA is TGTGCCAGCAGTGTGGCACTAGCGGGTCCCCAAGAGACCCAGTACTTC.

The chain links TRBV9 to TRBJ2-1, with TRBD2 matching over 15 bases. V shed 0 bases and J 4 bases; nucleotides not matched to a gene: 5. The CDR3 is made up of 18 amino acids. Per germline, CDR1 SGDLS and CDR2 YYNGEE. The CDR3 DNA follows: TGTGCCAGCAGCGTAGGGACTAGCGGGAGGGGGGGTTACAATGAGCAGTTCTTC. Amino acid sequence: CASSVGTSGRGGYNEQFF.

Here the CDR3 DNA reads TGCGCCAGCAGCGGAAGACTAGCGGGAGGCCGGTTTACGGATACGCAGTATTTT. This sequence encodes CASSGRLAGGRFTDTQYF. The chain couples TRBV5-1 to TRBJ2-3; 13 bases map to TRBD2. Germline trimming cut 4 bases from V and 6 bases from J; bases unmatched to any gene: 14. CDR1 and CDR2 (germline): SGHRS, YFSETQ. CDR3 length: 18 amino acids.

The rearrangement uses TRBV7-2 and TRBJ2-2, with a weak D call TRBD2 (6 bases). The CDR3 consists of 15 residues. Germline V gene data show CDR1 as SGHTA and CDR2 as FQGNSA. V lost 5 bases to trimming and J lost 6 bases, with 16 bases between them. The CDR3 DNA is TGTGCCAGCAGCCGCGGACTATTAGTTTCCGGGGAGCTGTTTTTT. It translates to CASSRGLLVSGELFF.

The chain uses TRBV19 and TRBJ1-1, with a possible D match to TRBD1 (6 bases). The ends were cut back, 9 bases at V and 4 bases at J, with 21 bases in the middle. Per the germline V gene, CDR1 is LNHDA and CDR2 is SQIVND (reference sequence). The CDR3 consists of 15 residues. CDR3 residues: CASRHPGGGGTEAFF. The DNA of the CDR3 is TGTGCCAGCAGACATCCGGGGGGGGGCGGCACTGAAGCTTTCTTT.

The J gene is TRBJ1-1, the V gene TRBV11-2; D is ambiguous. Trimming removed 0 bases from V and 3 bases from J, with 17 bases in between. CDR1 is SGHAT and CDR2 is FQNNGV in the germline V gene. This CDR3 is built from 17 residues. Written as DNA, the CDR3 is TGTGCCAGCAGCTTAGATCGCGGGAAGGGAGTCGACACTGAAGCTTTCTTT. Translation: CASSLDRGKGVDTEAFF. The variable domain in full, with the rest retrieved from reference TRBV11-2 and TRBJ1-1, is EAGVAQSPRYKIIEKRQSVAFWCNPISGHATLYWYQQILGQGPKLLIQFQNNGVVDDSQLPKDRFSAERLKGVDSTLKIQPAKLEDSAVYLCASSLDRGKGVDTEAFFGQGTRLTVV.

This clone showed up just once. This chain uses TRBV6-1 with TRBJ1-4; D not certain. V dropped 8 bases and J dropped 8 bases, with 18 bases sitting between them. Germline loops: CDR1 MNHNS, CDR2 SASEGT. CDR3 length: 14 amino acids. The CDR3 nucleotides are TGTGCCAGCGTCGGGGTTGAAGCTTTGGAAAAACTGTTTTTT. This gives the protein CASVGVEALEKLFF.

This chain joins TRBV2 and TRBJ1-2; D possibly corresponds to TRBD1 (5 bases). Deletions cut 4 bases from V and 4 bases from J, with 22 bases between. CDR1 SNHLY and CDR2 FYNNEI come from the germline V gene. The CDR3 spans 17 residues. CDR3 sequence: CASSGPGREDYSYGYTF. The DNA for the CDR3 is TGTGCCAGCAGTGGGCCGGGACGGGAGGATTATAGCTATGGCTACACCTTC.

The chain is built from TRBV7-9 and TRBJ2-7, with 8 nucleotides matching TRBD2. The V segment lost 5 bases and the J segment 2 bases; nucleotides outside the gene matches: 8. CDR3 length: 15 amino acids. Germline CDR1 is SEHNR and CDR2 is FQNEAQ (reference sequence). The CDR3 DNA reads as TGTGCCAGCAGCAAAGTAGGACTAGCACCCTACGAGCAGTACTTC. Translating it yields CASSKVGLAPYEQYF. Complete variable domain (other parts from reference TRBV7-9 and TRBJ2-7): DTGVSQNPRHKITKRGQNVTFRCDPISEHNRLYWYRQTLGQGPEFLTYFQNEAQLEKSRLLSDRFSAERPKGSFSTLEIQRTEQGDSAMYLCASSKVGLAPYEQYFGPGTRLTVT.

V gene TRBV5-4 combines with J gene TRBJ2-1; TRBD2 agrees at 13 bases. The CDR3 is made up of 20 amino acids. V lost 3 bases, J lost 5 bases, and 17 bases stayed unmatched. CDR1 is SGHNT and CDR2 is YYREEE in the germline V gene (reference sequence). The CDR3 sequence: CASSSSQLTSGRATDNEQFF. In DNA, the CDR3 is TGTGCCAGCAGCTCCAGCCAGTTAACTAGCGGGAGGGCCACAGACAATGAGCAGTTCTTC.

The chain carries TRBV18 and TRBJ2-7; TRBD2 matches 13 bases. Germline V CDR1 and CDR2: KGHSH, LQKENI. V shed 3 bases, J shed 3 bases, and the junction held 2 bases outside the gene matches. The CDR3 is made up of 15 amino acids. CDR3 residues: CASSPRTSGSYEQYF. The CDR3 DNA follows: TGTGCCAGCTCACCTCGGACTAGCGGGAGCTACGAGCAGTACTTC.

V is TRBV7-6 and J is TRBJ1-5; maybe TRBD1 (6 bases). The CDR3 runs to 14 residues. Trimming took 5 bases from V and 2 from J, leaving 10 bases between them. Germline CDR1 is SGHVS and CDR2 is FNYEAQ. The CDR3 sequence: CASSEGGGNQPQHF. In nucleotides, the CDR3 is TGTGCCAGCAGCGAAGGGGGGGGCAATCAGCCCCAGCATTTT.

The chain is built from TRBV18 and TRBJ2-7; 11 bases align to TRBD2. The CDR3 covers 15 residues. The ends lost 5 bases at V and 1 base at J; junction bases unmatched: 4. Germline-derived CDR1 and CDR2 are KGHSH and LQKENI. CDR3 sequence: CASSSLAGVSYEQYF. Here the CDR3 DNA reads TGTGCCAGCTCATCACTAGCGGGAGTTTCCTACGAGCAGTACTTC.

This rearrangement joins TRBV4-1 to TRBJ2-7, with D tentatively TRBD1 (6 bases). V was shortened by 0 bases and J by 0 bases, with 12 bases between the two germline ends. Germline V gives CDR1 MGHRA, CDR2 YSYEKL. The CDR3 length is 16 residues. CDR3 DNA: TGCGCCAGCAGCCAAGATAAGGGGGTAGCCTCCTACGAGCAGTACTTC. It specifies CASSQDKGVASYEQYF.

This clone was seen once. The chain is built from TRBV5-1 and TRBJ2-3, with 9 positions matching TRBD1. CDR1 is SGHRS, CDR2 YFSETQ, per germline. The CDR3 has 17 residues. The junction had 7 bases not matched to a gene; V was cut back by 0 bases and J by 2 bases. CDR3 in DNA: TGCGCCAGCAGCTTGGGGACAGGGGTGACCTACACAGATACGCAGTATTTT. It specifies CASSLGTGVTYTDTQYF.